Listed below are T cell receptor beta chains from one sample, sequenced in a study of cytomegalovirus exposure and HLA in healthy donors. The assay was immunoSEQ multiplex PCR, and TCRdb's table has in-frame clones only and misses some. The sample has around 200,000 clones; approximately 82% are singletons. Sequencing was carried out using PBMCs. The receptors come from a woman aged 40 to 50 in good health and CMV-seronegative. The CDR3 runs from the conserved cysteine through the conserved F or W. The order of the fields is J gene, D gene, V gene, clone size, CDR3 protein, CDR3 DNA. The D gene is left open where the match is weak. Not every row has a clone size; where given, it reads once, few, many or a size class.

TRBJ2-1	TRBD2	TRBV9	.	CASSASGAFYNEQFF	TGTGCCAGCAGCGCTAGCGGGGCGTTCTACAATGAGCAGTTCTTC
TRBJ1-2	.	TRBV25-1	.	CASSGGSYGYTF	TGTGCCAGCAGTGGAGGGAGCTATGGCTACACCTTC
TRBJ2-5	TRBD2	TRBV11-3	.	CASSLGRENGETQYF	TGTGCCAGCAGCTTAGGGCGGGAGAATGGAGAGACCCAGTACTTC
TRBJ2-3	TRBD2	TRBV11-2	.	CASSLEGLATDTQYF	TGTGCCAGCAGCTTAGAGGGACTAGCAACAGATACGCAGTATTTT
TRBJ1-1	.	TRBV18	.	CASSPYRERQNTEAFF	TGTGCCAGCTCACCATACAGGGAGAGACAGAACACTGAAGCTTTCTTT
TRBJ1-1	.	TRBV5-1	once	CASSLASSGMDLNTEAFF	TGCGCCAGCAGCTTGGCATCCTCAGGGATGGACCTGAACACTGAAGCTTTCTTT
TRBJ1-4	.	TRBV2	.	CTSSDQTGLEKLFF	TGTACCAGCAGTGACCAGACAGGTTTGGAAAAACTGTTTTTT
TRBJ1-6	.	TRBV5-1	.	CASSFQGDNSPLHF	TGCGCCAGCAGCTTTCAGGGCGATAATTCACCCCTCCACTTT
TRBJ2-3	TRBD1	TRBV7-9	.	CASSLVPGQGTDTQYF	TGTGCCAGCAGCTTAGTCCCGGGACAGGGGACAGATACGCAGTATTTT
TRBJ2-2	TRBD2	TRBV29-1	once	CSVEERGAGYTGELFF	TGCAGCGTTGAGGAGCGGGGGGCCGGGTACACCGGGGAGCTGTTTTTT
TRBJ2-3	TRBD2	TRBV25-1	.	CASSETLAGAGDTQYF	TGTGCCAGCAGTGAGACTCTAGCGGGGGCGGGGGATACGCAGTATTTT
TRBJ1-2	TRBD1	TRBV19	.	CASSVDRGPQGYTF	TGTGCCAGTAGTGTGGACAGGGGGCCACAGGGCTACACCTTC
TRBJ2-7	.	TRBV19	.	CASSIAPSSYEQYF	TGTGCCAGTAGTATAGCCCCTTCGTCCTACGAGCAGTACTTC
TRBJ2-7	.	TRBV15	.	CATSVGSVIYEQYF	TGTGCCACCAGCGTCGGGTCCGTCATCTACGAGCAGTACTTC
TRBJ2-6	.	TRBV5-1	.	CASSFEVPGANVLTF	TGCGCCAGCAGCTTTGAGGTACCTGGGGCCAACGTCCTGACTTTC
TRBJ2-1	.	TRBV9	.	CASSVGGGEINEQFF	TGTGCCAGCAGCGTAGGCGGCGGAGAAATCAATGAGCAGTTCTTC
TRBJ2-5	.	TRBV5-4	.	CASSLSHSRQETQYF	TGTGCCAGCAGCTTGTCCCACAGCCGGCAAGAGACCCAGTACTTC
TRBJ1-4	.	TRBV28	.	CASTTFWTTSTNEKLFF	TGTGCCAGCACCACTTTCTGGACAACCTCAACTAATGAAAAACTGTTTTTT
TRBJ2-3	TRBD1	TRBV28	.	CATATGDGTDTQYF	TGTGCCACCGCGACAGGGGATGGGACGGATACGCAGTATTTT
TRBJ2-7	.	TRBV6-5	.	CASSYSESSYEQYF	TGTGCCAGCAGTTACTCCGAGTCCTCCTACGAGCAGTACTTC
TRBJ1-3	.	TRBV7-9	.	CASTVFRSGGSGNTIYF	TGTGCCAGCACCGTGTTTAGATCGGGGGGCTCTGGAAACACCATATATTTT
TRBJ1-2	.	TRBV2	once	CASSEAIRGGYTF	TGTGCCAGCAGTGAAGCAATTAGAGGAGGCTACACCTTC
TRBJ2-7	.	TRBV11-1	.	CASSRGTSSSYEQYF	TGTGCCAGCAGCAGAGGGACTTCCTCATCCTACGAGCAGTACTTC
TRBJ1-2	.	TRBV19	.	CASSIGVDYGYTF	TGTGCCAGTAGTATCGGGGTGGACTATGGCTACACCTTC
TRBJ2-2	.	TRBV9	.	CASSVEALVSFGTGELFF	TGTGCCAGCAGCGTAGAAGCCCTAGTTAGTTTCGGCACCGGGGAGCTGTTTTTT
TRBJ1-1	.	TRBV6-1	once	CASNYRNEAFF	TGTGCCAGCAACTACAGGAATGAAGCTTTCTTT
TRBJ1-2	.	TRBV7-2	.	CASSLVKRLTEFNYGYTF	TGTGCCAGCAGCTTAGTTAAAAGGCTCACAGAGTTTAACTATGGCTACACCTTC